This TCR beta chain was observed in a study of T cells in women clearing cervical HPV infection. Turning to this clone: The read stops 3 residues short of the end of the CDR3; the missing end is completed from the germline J gene.

Using immunoSEQ multiplex PCR, the repertoire was profiled, and TCRdb retains in-frame clones only, with some absent. The listing records some 23,000 clones. Germline V gene sequence: CDR1 LNHDA, CDR2 SQIVND (reference sequence). CDR3 length: 15 residues. V shed 3 bases and J 8 bases; nucleotides not matched to a gene: 4. Each participant carried one incident cervical HPV16 infection only. The rearrangement uses TRBV19 and TRBJ1-6, with 10 bases fitting TRBD1. Sequences were obtained from blood buffy coat. This clonotype was sampled from a woman between 18 and 69 years old with a cervical HPV16 infection that either progressed to CIN3+ or cleared (not recorded which). The sequenced part of the CDR3 DNA is TGTGCCAGTAGTATTGGGGGGACAGGGGATTCACCC. Its protein product is CASSIGGTGDSP. The full CDR3 sequence reads CASSIGGTGDSPLHF.